This TCR beta chain was profiled in a study of T cells in Graves' hyperthyroidism and ophthalmopathy. Amplification targeted TCR beta CDR3 regions from RNA transcripts. TCR CDR3 regions were first amplified by RT-PCR with HTBI primers. TCRdb re-called the multiplex PCR reads through MiXCR, storing one row per CDR3 protein. The sample includes about 380,000 distinct CDR3 sequences, over 11% of them seen just once. At least ten counts were recorded for this clonotype. The antigen is not known. Hyperthyroidism patients were newly diagnosed, had disease duration under 2 months, and were aged 18 to 65 years. Patients were excluded because of uncontrolled infection, other autoimmune disease, pregnancy or lactation. Study-level points and caveats: Most thyroid clonotypes expanded above 0.001 were also detected in blood.

Germline lookup yields CDR1 SGHDN and CDR2 FVKESK. The V gene lost 1 base and the J gene lost 6 bases, with 10 bases spanning the gap. CDR3 size: 13 residues. The source material was blood. The receptor was derived from a woman aged 60-75 years with Graves' hyperthyroidism. This rearrangement joins TRBV14 to TRBJ2-7; possibly TRBD2 for D (7 bases). The CDR3 sequence is CASSQVAGAEQYF. Here the CDR3 DNA reads TGTGCCAGCAGCCAAGTTGCGGGGGCCGAGCAGTACTTC.